This TCR beta chain was captured by sequencing in a study of radiation and T cells in renal cell carcinoma. Profiling relied on immunoSEQ multiplex PCR, and the TCRdb table lists in-frame clones only, not all of them. The sample includes some 80,000 clones, approximately 87% of them seen just once. Time point noted: blood 4 weeks post-SBRT, at nephrectomy. The treatment: 15 Gy SBRT to primary tumor, nephrectomy 4 weeks later. J gave up 5 bases and V 6 bases, and 9 bases lay outside the gene matches. The germline gives CDR1 SQVTM, CDR2 ANQGSEA. The CDR3 contains 13 residues. The material sequenced was blood, taken from a patient whose treatment included radiotherapy and nephrectomy. The chain couples TRBV29-1 to TRBJ1-2, with 7 bases lining up with TRBD1. This TCR derives from a woman aged 60-70 years with renal cell carcinoma. CDR3 loop: CSVGTGTAYGYTF. As DNA, the CDR3 is TGCAGCGTCGGCACCGGGACAGCTTATGGCTACACCTTC.